This T cell receptor (beta chain) was observed in a study of radiotherapy plus CTLA-4 blockade in lung cancer listed by TCRdb under 2018. With regard to the full study: Among enrolled patients, roughly 18% had an objective response and 31% reached disease control. Study-wide findings and limitations: The strongest predictors of response, as reported, were early dynamic changes in blood T cell clones along with a rise in serum interferon-beta after radiation. After treatment with radiotherapy and ipilimumab, TCR clones that originated in tumors expanded in peripheral blood.

Library method: the immunoSEQ multiplex PCR assay. In TCRdb, the immuneACCESS table is reduced to in-frame sequences with V and J assigned. These tables do not hold every clone; where another copy was compared, an unresolved V gene accounts for under half, and the others remain unexplained. The sample table records around 42,000 clones; approximately 62% of these occur just once. Less than 20% of the sample lies in the top ten. Comments on this clone: It has no known antigen specificity. No much larger clone exists at a distance of one base, and base qualities are not known.

Reading the germline V gene gives CDR1 SGHTA and CDR2 FQGTGA. The CDR3 spans 19 residues, from the cysteine through the phenylalanine. Left in the record is the CDR3 DNA by itself, 57 bases read in frame from the first base. V has 2 bases trimmed and J has 5 bases trimmed; junction bases matching no gene number 15. In this study, focal radiation therapy paired with CTLA-4 blockade (ipilimumab) was tested in patients who had chemo-refractory metastatic non-small-cell lung cancer. This TCR was sampled from a human donor with non-small cell lung cancer who had a partial response to radiotherapy plus ipilimumab. The material sequenced was peripheral blood, taken from a patient treated with radiotherapy plus ipilimumab. The chain links TRBV7-3 with TRBJ2-3; TRBD2 fits 11 bases in the junction. The CDR3 corresponds to CASSLRGGVAGGALDTQYF. The sequence in DNA is TGTGCCAGCAGCTTACGGGGAGGGGTAGCGGGGGGGGCCTTAGATACGCAGTATTTT. Full variable domain (CDR3 extended with the reference TRBV7-3 and TRBJ2-3 proteins): GAGVSQTPSNKVTEKGKYVELRCDPISGHTALYWYRQSLGQGPEFLIYFQGTGAADDSGLPNDRFFAVRPEGSVSTLKIQRTERGDSAVYLCASSLRGGVAGGALDTQYFGPGTRLTVL.